The subject of this entry is one T cell receptor (beta chain). The antigen remains undetermined. cDNA reverse transcribed from extracted RNA served as the sequencing template. Repertoires were generated with immunoSEQ multiplex PCR, while TCRdb's copy carries only in-frame clones and drops some. The sample consists of approximately 180,000 clones, 58% of them appearing once. The data derive from a study of CD8+ T cells in alopecia areata. Broader study findings: Among the 100 top clones, expanded CD8+ clones, like scalp clonality, were significantly decreased by tofacitinib.

The CDR3 runs 17 residues. CDR1 and CDR2 (germline): MNHEY, SMNVEV (reference sequence). V lost 3 bases and J lost 0; bases outside the gene matches: 10. As to treatment: oral pan-JAK inhibitor, 5-10 mg twice daily. PBMCs served as the source from which CD4+ and CD8+ T cells were sorted. The clonotype originates from a human donor with alopecia areata. Sequencing was performed on CD4+ T cells sorted from blood, taken between weeks 55 and 65, from a patient treated with tofacitinib. The rearrangement uses TRBV27 and TRBJ1-1; 7 positions match TRBD1. The CDR3 sequence is CASSLVGLTGLNTEAFF. The CDR3 bases are TGTGCCAGCAGTTTGGTTGGGCTGACAGGGTTGAACACTGAAGCTTTCTTT.